The 6 T cell receptor beta chains listed next were all sequenced from one sample in a study of beta chain features in type 1 diabetes. The antigens these receptors bind are not known. General observations from the study: TCRB CDR3s were moderately but significantly shorter in Type 1 diabetes patients in all four CD4+ subsets.

The entirety of the isolated RNA underwent reverse transcription, so expressed TCRB transcripts were sequenced. Libraries were prepared by immunoSEQ multiplex PCR; TCRdb keeps only in-frame clonotypes and omits some of them. The sample includes under 300,000 clones, roughly a quarter of them seen just once. Sequencing used naive CD4+ T cells from blood. The receptors come from a woman in her 30s with type 1 diabetes.

The chain links TRBV4-1 to TRBJ2-1; 9 nucleotides agree with TRBD1. The CDR3 is 16 residues long. Germline V CDR1 and CDR2: MGHRA, YSYEKL. V dropped 6 bases and J dropped 0; count of bases not matched to a gene: 6. CDR3: CASSGTTGGSYNEQFF. DNA of the CDR3: TGCGCCAGCAGTGGTACGACAGGGGGCTCCTACAATGAGCAGTTCTTC.

The chain links TRBV5-6 to TRBJ2-7; D is perhaps TRBD2 (6 bases). This CDR3 region has 13 residues. V lost 2 bases and J 5 bases, leaving 11 bases between the germline ends. Germline V gene lookup returns CDR1 SGHDT and CDR2 YYEEEE. CDR3 DNA: TGTGCCAGCAGCTTCCGGGAGCGGCACGAGCAGTACTTC. Translated, it gives CASSFRERHEQYF.

The rearrangement joins TRBV7-2 to TRBJ1-2; 8 positions agree with TRBD1. This CDR3 comprises 14 residues. Looked up from germline, CDR1 is SGHTA and CDR2 is FQGNSA. J gave up 6 bases and V 1 base, and 4 bases lay outside the gene matches. The CDR3 nucleotides are TGTGCCAGCAGCTTAGGGGGACAGGTCCATGGCTACACCTTC. It codes for CASSLGGQVHGYTF.

The sample holds a few counts of this clone. The genes are TRBV4-2 and TRBJ2-5; 10 positions agree with TRBD2. V lost 0 bases and J lost 5; bases outside the gene matches: 6. Germline loops: CDR1 LGHNA, CDR2 YNFKEQ. The CDR3 length is 16 residues. Here the CDR3 reads CASSQDKTSGAETQYF. The CDR3 DNA reads TGTGCCAGCAGCCAAGATAAAACTAGCGGGGCGGAGACCCAGTACTTC.

The CDR3 loop reads CASSKGLAGNNEQFF. The CDR3, as DNA: TGTGCCAGCAGTAAGGGACTAGCGGGCAACAATGAGCAGTTCTTC. The rearrangement joins TRBV6-5 to TRBJ2-1, with 12 bases that match TRBD2. The ends lost 5 bases at V and 5 bases at J; junction bases unmatched: 4. Per the germline V gene, CDR1 is MNHEY and CDR2 is SVGAGI. This CDR3 is 15 amino acids long.

This clone was detected a few times. This chain uses TRBV15 with TRBJ2-3; TRBD2 aligns across 7 bases. Trimming at V came to 1 base and at J to 4 bases, leaving 2 bases not matched to a gene. Looked up from germline, CDR1 is LNHNV and CDR2 is YYDKDF (reference sequence). The CDR3 contains 14 residues. The CDR3 bases are TGTGCCACCAGCAGAGGAGCGGGACCAGATACGCAGTATTTT. The encoded protein is CATSRGAGPDTQYF.